The sequence of this T cell receptor (beta chain) was determined in a study of cytomegalovirus exposure and HLA in healthy donors. This clone was found a few times. The junction departs from germline at one end; a sequencing error may be responsible. In germline, CDR1 is SEHNR, CDR2 FQNEAQ (reference sequence). CDR3 length: 13 residues. Both 60 Vbeta primers and 13 Jbeta primers went into the PCR. Assay: immunoSEQ multiplex PCR; the TCRdb copy retains only in-frame clones and omits some. Of 150,000 to 200,000 clones listed, roughly 80% are singletons. The receptor comes from a man between 60 and 70 years old in good health and CMV-seronegative. This chain connects TRBV7-9 to TRBJ1-5, with D possibly TRBD1 on 5 matching bases. Sequencing used PBMCs. The CDR3 reads CSSSLNGGEPQHF. The CDR3 region has the DNA TGTTCCAGCAGCTTAAACGGAGGGGAGCCCCAGCATTTT. The variable domain in full, with the rest retrieved from reference TRBV7-9 and TRBJ1-5, is DTGVSQNPRHKITKRGQNVTFRCDPISEHNRLYWYRQTLGQGPEFLTYFQNEAQLEKSRLLSDRFSAERPKGSFSTLEIQRTEQGDSAMYLCSSSLNGGEPQHFGDGTRLSIL.